The 6 T cell receptor beta chains given below trace back to one sample, sequenced in a study of tissue T cells after allogeneic stem cell transplantation. Sequenced by immunoSEQ multiplex PCR; TCRdb stores in-frame clones only, minus some. The sample consists of roughly 4,200 clones, 60% to 70% of them appearing once. The sample was tissue from the esophagus, taken at autopsy. These TCRs come from a female donor of 60 years or more with lung cancer.

This chain connects TRBV11-3 to TRBJ2-1; 8 nucleotides align to TRBD2. Looked up from germline, CDR1 is SGHNT and CDR2 is YENEEA. With V trimmed by 7 bases and J by 8 bases, 7 bases remained unmatched. The CDR3 is 13 residues long. CDR3 nucleotides: TGTGCCAGCACCGGGACTAGAGGCCATGAGCAGTTCTTC. Translating gives CASTGTRGHEQFF.

V gene TRBV5-1 combines with J gene TRBJ2-2, with a possible D match to TRBD2 (5 bases). CDR3 size: 18 residues. CDR1 and CDR2 from the germline V gene are SGHRS and YFSETQ. Trimming cost V 0 bases and J 5 bases, with 20 bases left between them. The CDR3 nucleotides are TGCGCCAGCAGCTTGGCTCTTGTGCCCCTATCGGGAACCGGGGAGCTGTTTTTT. This sequence encodes CASSLALVPLSGTGELFF.

This chain joins TRBV27 and TRBJ1-5, with D perhaps TRBD1 (5 bases). This CDR3 region has 14 residues. The V gene lost 2 bases and the J gene lost 3 bases, with 8 bases spanning the gap. Germline V gene lookup returns CDR1 MNHEY and CDR2 SMNVEV (reference sequence). The CDR3 DNA reads TGTGCCAGCAGTTTAGGGGGTGTCAATCAGCCCCAGCATTTT. It codes for CASSLGGVNQPQHF.

The V call is TRBV19, the J call TRBJ2-1, with a weak D call TRBD2 (5 bases). In germline, CDR1 is LNHDA, CDR2 SQIVND (reference sequence). This CDR3 comprises 14 residues. The V and J ends lost 3 bases and 4 bases respectively, with 10 bases between them. The CDR3 spells CASSMRAVYNEQFF. The CDR3 bases are TGTGCCAGTAGTATGAGGGCCGTTTACAATGAGCAGTTCTTC.

A few counts support this clone. This sequence joins TRBV7-3 and TRBJ2-1; no definite D call. Germline CDR1 reads SGHTA; CDR2 reads FQGTGA. The CDR3 extends over 15 amino acids. The germline V and J ends were trimmed by 3 bases and 0 bases, with 9 bases remaining between them. This CDR3 is CASSFLLSSYNEQFF. The CDR3 DNA follows: TGTGCCAGCAGCTTCCTCCTAAGCTCCTACAATGAGCAGTTCTTC. Full variable domain (remainder filled in from reference TRBV7-3 and TRBJ2-1): GAGVSQTPSNKVTEKGKYVELRCDPISGHTALYWYRQSLGQGPEFLIYFQGTGAADDSGLPNDRFFAVRPEGSVSTLKIQRTERGDSAVYLCASSFLLSSYNEQFFGPGTRLTVL.

The chain carries TRBV6-5 and TRBJ2-7; 9 nucleotides line up with TRBD1. V was clipped by 6 bases and J by 1 base; unmatched bases: 7. The CDR3 length is 15 residues. Germline lookup yields CDR1 MNHEY and CDR2 SVGAGI. CDR3 residues: CASRKGTGRSYEQYF. The CDR3 coding sequence is TGTGCCAGCAGGAAAGGGACAGGGAGGTCCTACGAGCAGTACTTC.